A selection of T cell receptor beta chains follows, all from one sample in a study of siplizumab effects on memory and regulatory T cells. This table comes from immunoSEQ multiplex PCR, and its TCRdb copy is limited to in-frame clones, with some not included. The profile shows some 40,000 clones, around 92% of them singletons. The sample consisted of naive CD4+ T cells sorted from blood. The receptors originated from a human donor in good health. CDR3s include the opening cysteine and the closing phenylalanine or tryptophan. Each record gives: clone size, D gene, V gene, J gene, CDR3 protein, CDR3 DNA. D genes are given only for firm matches. Expanded clones get a size class; other rows say once, few or many, or leave the size out.

abundance: .; d_gene: TRBD1; v_gene: TRBV5-1; j_gene: TRBJ1-1; CDR3aa: CASSRTGDRDFVEAFF; CDR3nt: TGCGCCAGCAGCCGGACAGGGGACAGGGATTTCGTTGAAGCTTTCTTT
abundance: .; d_gene: TRBD2; v_gene: TRBV4-1; j_gene: TRBJ2-2; CDR3aa: CASSQVPGLAGGPNTGELFF; CDR3nt: TGCGCCAGCAGCCAGGTCCCGGGACTAGCGGGGGGGCCCAACACCGGGGAGCTGTTTTTT
abundance: .; d_gene: .; v_gene: TRBV28; j_gene: TRBJ2-3; CDR3aa: CASSLQGRSTDTQYF; CDR3nt: TGTGCCAGCAGTTTACAGGGGAGGAGCACAGATACGCAGTATTTT
abundance: .; d_gene: .; v_gene: TRBV18; j_gene: TRBJ1-1; CDR3aa: CASSQGVGNTEAFF; CDR3nt: TGTGCCAGCTCACAGGGGGTAGGAAACACTGAAGCTTTCTTT
abundance: .; d_gene: .; v_gene: TRBV6-5; j_gene: TRBJ2-7; CDR3aa: CASSYSSRSYEQYF; CDR3nt: TGTGCCAGCAGTTACTCTTCCAGGTCCTACGAGCAGTACTTC
abundance: .; d_gene: .; v_gene: TRBV4-1; j_gene: TRBJ1-2; CDR3aa: CASSQPSFYGYTF; CDR3nt: TGCGCCAGCAGCCAGCCTTCTTTCTATGGCTACACCTTC
abundance: .; d_gene: .; v_gene: TRBV9; j_gene: TRBJ2-5; CDR3aa: CASSVGSGQETQYF; CDR3nt: TGTGCCAGCAGCGTAGGTAGCGGCCAAGAGACCCAGTACTTC
abundance: once; d_gene: .; v_gene: TRBV15; j_gene: TRBJ2-4; CDR3aa: CATSSMARGFQKNIQYF; CDR3nt: TGTGCCACCAGCAGCATGGCGAGGGGATTCCAAAAAAACATTCAGTACTTC
abundance: few; d_gene: .; v_gene: TRBV11-2; j_gene: TRBJ1-1; CDR3aa: CASSLDSVYPEAFF; CDR3nt: TGTGCCAGCAGCTTAGATTCTGTATACCCTGAAGCTTTCTTT
abundance: .; d_gene: .; v_gene: TRBV6-1; j_gene: TRBJ2-7; CDR3aa: CASTLAIGGDDEQYF; CDR3nt: TGTGCCAGCACCCTAGCGATCGGGGGTGACGACGAGCAGTACTTC
abundance: .; d_gene: TRBD1; v_gene: TRBV10-2; j_gene: TRBJ1-5; CDR3aa: CASRDGQGRQPQHF; CDR3nt: TGCGCCAGCAGGGATGGACAGGGACGGCAGCCCCAGCATTTT
abundance: .; d_gene: .; v_gene: TRBV4-1; j_gene: TRBJ2-1; CDR3aa: CASSQDGTRVGYNEQFF; CDR3nt: TGCGCCAGCAGCCAAGATGGGACGAGGGTGGGGTACAATGAGCAGTTCTTC
abundance: once; d_gene: .; v_gene: TRBV30; j_gene: TRBJ1-1; CDR3aa: CAWSVRVNTEAFF; CDR3nt: TGTGCCTGGAGTGTAAGGGTGAACACTGAAGCTTTCTTT
abundance: .; d_gene: .; v_gene: TRBV2; j_gene: TRBJ2-5; CDR3aa: CASRAEETQYF; CDR3nt: TGTGCCAGCAGGGCAGAAGAGACCCAGTACTTC
abundance: .; d_gene: .; v_gene: TRBV4-2; j_gene: TRBJ1-1; CDR3aa: CASSQDQLWGTNTEAFF; CDR3nt: TGTGCCAGCAGCCAAGATCAATTGTGGGGTACGAACACTGAAGCTTTCTTT
abundance: .; d_gene: .; v_gene: TRBV6-6; j_gene: TRBJ1-2; CDR3aa: CATQEGLNYGYTF; CDR3nt: TGTGCCACCCAGGAAGGGTTAAACTATGGCTACACCTTC
abundance: .; d_gene: .; v_gene: TRBV27; j_gene: TRBJ1-4; CDR3aa: CASSLSGPVTNEKLFF; CDR3nt: TGTGCCAGCAGTTTATCGGGACCAGTAACTAATGAAAAACTGTTTTTT
abundance: .; d_gene: TRBD2; v_gene: TRBV7-6; j_gene: TRBJ2-1; CDR3aa: CASSLATSANHNEQFF; CDR3nt: TGTGCCAGCAGCTTAGCGACTAGCGCTAACCACAATGAGCAGTTCTTC
abundance: .; d_gene: .; v_gene: TRBV23-1; j_gene: TRBJ1-6; CDR3aa: CASSQSDPVSTGHNSPLHF; CDR3nt: TGCGCCAGCAGTCAATCTGATCCGGTTTCCACAGGACACAATTCACCCCTCCACTTT
abundance: .; d_gene: .; v_gene: TRBV29-1; j_gene: TRBJ2-5; CDR3aa: CSGSGGAGSQETQYF; CDR3nt: TGCAGCGGGAGTGGGGGCGCAGGGAGCCAAGAGACCCAGTACTTC
abundance: .; d_gene: .; v_gene: TRBV6-1; j_gene: TRBJ2-2; CDR3aa: CASRVAGTNTGELFF; CDR3nt: TGTGCCAGTCGGGTTGCAGGGACTAACACCGGGGAGCTGTTTTTT
abundance: .; d_gene: .; v_gene: TRBV7-8; j_gene: TRBJ1-1; CDR3aa: CASSVVSDTEAFF; CDR3nt: TGTGCCAGCAGCGTGGTTTCGGACACTGAAGCTTTCTTT
abundance: .; d_gene: TRBD2; v_gene: TRBV6-1; j_gene: TRBJ2-3; CDR3aa: CASRRTSGSPDTQYF; CDR3nt: TGTGCCAGCAGGAGGACTAGCGGGAGCCCAGATACGCAGTATTTT
abundance: .; d_gene: .; v_gene: TRBV9; j_gene: TRBJ2-7; CDR3aa: CASSPTEVRSYEQYF; CDR3nt: TGTGCCAGCAGCCCCACCGAGGTCAGGTCCTACGAGCAGTACTTC
abundance: .; d_gene: TRBD2; v_gene: TRBV19; j_gene: TRBJ2-5; CDR3aa: CASSISGRFQETQYF; CDR3nt: TGTGCCAGTAGTATTAGCGGGAGGTTCCAAGAGACCCAGTACTTC
abundance: .; d_gene: .; v_gene: TRBV5-4; j_gene: TRBJ2-5; CDR3aa: CASRSGGGYQETQYF; CDR3nt: TGTGCCAGCAGGTCCGGAGGCGGGTACCAAGAGACCCAGTACTTC
abundance: .; d_gene: TRBD2; v_gene: TRBV19; j_gene: TRBJ2-5; CDR3aa: CASSIGTSGPGAQYF; CDR3nt: TGTGCCAGTAGTATTGGGACTAGCGGGCCTGGGGCCCAGTACTTC
abundance: .; d_gene: TRBD2; v_gene: TRBV10-3; j_gene: TRBJ2-3; CDR3aa: CASSGGAGDTQYF; CDR3nt: TGTGCCAGTAGCGGGGGGGCGGGAGATACGCAGTATTTT
abundance: .; d_gene: .; v_gene: TRBV5-6; j_gene: TRBJ1-1; CDR3aa: CASTPGEATEAFF; CDR3nt: TGTGCCAGCACCCCTGGGGAGGCCACTGAAGCTTTCTTT
abundance: .; d_gene: .; v_gene: TRBV6-5; j_gene: TRBJ2-7; CDR3aa: CASSRRDRRAYEQYF; CDR3nt: TGTGCCAGCAGTCGGCGCGACAGGCGGGCCTACGAGCAGTACTTC
abundance: .; d_gene: .; v_gene: TRBV5-4; j_gene: TRBJ2-5; CDR3aa: CASSTFRDFGTQYF; CDR3nt: TGTGCCAGCAGCACCTTTAGGGATTTTGGGACCCAGTACTTC
abundance: .; d_gene: .; v_gene: TRBV5-1; j_gene: TRBJ1-1; CDR3aa: CASSLEGQNTEAFF; CDR3nt: TGCGCCAGCAGCTTGGAGGGACAGAACACTGAAGCTTTCTTT
abundance: .; d_gene: TRBD1; v_gene: TRBV7-2; j_gene: TRBJ1-4; CDR3aa: CASSPGGLGTNEKLFF; CDR3nt: TGTGCCAGCAGCCCAGGGGGCCTCGGAACTAATGAAAAACTGTTTTTT
abundance: .; d_gene: TRBD1; v_gene: TRBV7-2; j_gene: TRBJ2-4; CDR3aa: CASSLGGRGRVGKNIQYF; CDR3nt: TGTGCCAGCAGCTTAGGCGGCAGGGGGCGCGTGGGCAAAAACATTCAGTACTTC
abundance: .; d_gene: .; v_gene: TRBV7-9; j_gene: TRBJ1-6; CDR3aa: CASIIGGGADHF; CDR3nt: TGTGCCAGCATCATCGGGGGGGGCGCAGATCACTTT
abundance: .; d_gene: .; v_gene: TRBV4-1; j_gene: TRBJ2-5; CDR3aa: CASSQVEVGGETQYF; CDR3nt: TGCGCCAGCAGCCAAGTGGAGGTTGGTGGGGAGACCCAGTACTTC
abundance: .; d_gene: .; v_gene: TRBV23-1; j_gene: TRBJ1-5; CDR3aa: CAIPRPGDSNQPQHF; CDR3nt: TGCGCCATCCCCCGGCCAGGGGATAGCAATCAGCCCCAGCATTTT
abundance: once; d_gene: TRBD2; v_gene: TRBV4-1; j_gene: TRBJ2-1; CDR3aa: CASRGGEMREQFF; CDR3nt: TGCGCCAGCCGGGGGGGGGAGATGAGGGAGCAGTTCTTC
abundance: .; d_gene: TRBD1; v_gene: TRBV18; j_gene: TRBJ2-7; CDR3aa: CASSPPGQGTYEQYF; CDR3nt: TGTGCCAGCTCACCACCGGGACAGGGGACCTACGAGCAGTACTTC
abundance: .; d_gene: .; v_gene: TRBV6-5; j_gene: TRBJ2-1; CDR3aa: CATQAAISYNEQFF; CDR3nt: TGTGCCACCCAGGCCGCTATCTCCTACAATGAGCAGTTCTTC
abundance: .; d_gene: TRBD1; v_gene: TRBV6-4; j_gene: TRBJ2-3; CDR3aa: CASSDPGQGTDTQYF; CDR3nt: TGTGCCAGCAGTGACCCGGGACAGGGGACAGATACGCAGTATTTT
abundance: .; d_gene: .; v_gene: TRBV5-1; j_gene: TRBJ2-1; CDR3aa: CASSLDRDEQFF; CDR3nt: TGCGCCAGCAGCTTGGATCGCGATGAGCAGTTCTTC
abundance: .; d_gene: .; v_gene: TRBV27; j_gene: TRBJ2-1; CDR3aa: CASSPGSGYYNEQFF; CDR3nt: TGTGCCAGCAGTCCCGGTTCTGGGTATTACAATGAGCAGTTCTTC
abundance: once; d_gene: TRBD2; v_gene: TRBV27; j_gene: TRBJ2-1; CDR3aa: CASSIGISGRPDEQFF; CDR3nt: TGTGCCAGCAGTATCGGAATTAGCGGGAGGCCGGATGAGCAGTTCTTC
abundance: once; d_gene: TRBD2; v_gene: TRBV7-2; j_gene: TRBJ2-3; CDR3aa: CASSLFQREISGLGYF; CDR3nt: TGTGCCAGCAGCTTATTTCAGCGGGAGATTTCAGGATTGGGGTATTTT
abundance: .; d_gene: .; v_gene: TRBV19; j_gene: TRBJ1-5; CDR3aa: CASRSQGNQPQHF; CDR3nt: TGTGCCAGTAGGTCCCAGGGCAATCAGCCCCAGCATTTT
abundance: .; d_gene: TRBD2; v_gene: TRBV30; j_gene: TRBJ2-4; CDR3aa: CAWSASGGVLQYF; CDR3nt: TGTGCCTGGAGTGCTTCGGGGGGAGTTCTTCAGTACTTC
abundance: .; d_gene: TRBD2; v_gene: TRBV5-1; j_gene: TRBJ2-2; CDR3aa: CASSLTTSGSGELFF; CDR3nt: TGCGCCAGCAGCCTAACGACTAGCGGTAGCGGGGAGCTGTTTTTT
abundance: once; d_gene: .; v_gene: TRBV4-1; j_gene: TRBJ1-1; CDR3aa: CASSQDSTRQNTEAFF; CDR3nt: TGCGCCAGCAGCCAAGATAGTACCCGACAGAACACTGAAGCTTTCTTT
abundance: .; d_gene: TRBD2; v_gene: TRBV9; j_gene: TRBJ2-3; CDR3aa: CASSSGTSGSTDTQYF; CDR3nt: TGTGCCAGCAGCTCCGGGACTAGCGGGAGCACAGATACGCAGTATTTT
abundance: .; d_gene: TRBD2; v_gene: TRBV7-2; j_gene: TRBJ2-7; CDR3aa: CASSPGLGRNSYEQYF; CDR3nt: TGTGCCAGCAGCCCAGGTCTCGGGAGGAACTCCTACGAGCAGTACTTC
abundance: few; d_gene: .; v_gene: TRBV19; j_gene: TRBJ1-2; CDR3aa: CASSAEYRSNYGYTF; CDR3nt: TGTGCCAGTAGTGCGGAATACAGGAGTAACTATGGCTACACCTTC
abundance: .; d_gene: .; v_gene: TRBV12-5; j_gene: TRBJ2-2; CDR3aa: CASGLNLMDTGELFF; CDR3nt: TGTGCTAGTGGTTTGAACCTGATGGACACCGGGGAGCTGTTTTTT
abundance: .; d_gene: .; v_gene: TRBV15; j_gene: TRBJ2-7; CDR3aa: CATSSNSGYEQYF; CDR3nt: TGTGCCACCAGCAGTAATTCAGGTTACGAGCAGTACTTC
abundance: .; d_gene: TRBD1; v_gene: TRBV6-1; j_gene: TRBJ2-3; CDR3aa: CASSASGGERDTQYF; CDR3nt: TGTGCCAGCAGTGCCTCAGGGGGCGAACGAGATACGCAGTATTTT